This is a list of T cell receptor beta chains from one sample in a study of T cell repertoires in cytomegalovirus infection. MiXCR, run by TCRdb on the reads, gives a single entry per CDR3 protein. This table holds 650,000 to 900,000 distinct CDR3 sequences, about 29% found once. Which antigens these TCRs recognize remains unknown. The sequenced sample was cultured CD8+ T cells from PBMCs, obtained from culture after CMV antigen stimulation. These receptors all come from a human donor in good health (CMV status not recorded). Some clones in this sample may be carry-over from other donors' samples. Both conserved end residues are part of each CDR3.

j_call v_call cdr3_aa
TRBJ2-2 TRBV20-1 CSARTPSTGELFF
TRBJ2-6 TRBV6-8 CASSYEGPGANVLTF
TRBJ1-4 TRBV5-3 CASSLEPGATNEKLFF
TRBJ1-6 TRBV7-8 CASSLVPETNSPLHF
TRBJ2-1 TRBV2 CASRGTSGGHYNEQFF
TRBJ2-1 TRBV7-3 CASSHRTGHLYNEQFF
TRBJ1-1 TRBV4-1 CASSQGTENTEAFF
TRBJ2-5 TRBV15 CATNREGGGSGETQYF
TRBJ1-1 TRBV15 CATSRDGTWGTEAFF
TRBJ1-1 TRBV6-6 CASSYREQLMNTEAFF
TRBJ1-1 TRBV6-2/TRBV6-3 CASSYQNRGTEAFF
TRBJ2-5 TRBV4-1 CASSRGLGQETQYF
TRBJ1-1 TRBV12-5 CASGFRTDSNTEAFF
TRBJ1-2 TRBV7-1 CASSQDRGIRGYTF
TRBJ1-6 TRBV6-5 CASSKNTRRGRSPLHF
TRBJ2-2 TRBV6-1 CALLADQANTGELFF
TRBJ1-5 TRBV27 CASSWGGGAPNQPQHF
TRBJ1-1 TRBV14 CASRQGVDTEAFF
TRBJ1-6 TRBV6-6 CATEAWAANSPLHF
TRBJ1-1 TRBV4-1 CASSQADGGTEAFF